This paragraph reports one TCR beta chain. Its antigen is not known. The CDR3 consists of 14 residues. Per germline, CDR1 SGHDT and CDR2 YYEEEE. V dropped 2 bases and J dropped 2 bases, with 8 bases sitting between them. This entry comes from a study of Ad26.COV2.S vaccination and SARS-CoV-2 variants. The study, taken as a whole, reports: Vaccine recipients surpassed placebo recipients in spike-specific TCR breadth. Vaccine and placebo recipients had similar non-spike TCR breadth. Substantial breadth in spike-specific CD8+ and CD4+ T cell responses was reportedly seen after vaccination. Researchers cautioned that TCR breadth and depth analyses may have underestimated total T cell responses.

Method: immunoSEQ multiplex PCR; TCRdb's copy keeps in-frame clones and lacks some. This sample has 150,000 to 200,000 clones, with around 88% found just once. The TCR sequence derives from a human donor who had recovered from COVID-19. The material sequenced was peripheral blood, taken after recovery from COVID-19. The chain recombines TRBV5-6 with TRBJ2-4; D remains unclear. The CDR3 DNA is TGTGCCAGCAGCTTCGAGGATTCCAAAAACATTCAGTACTTC. Its protein is CASSFEDSKNIQYF.